This entry lists 13 T cell receptor beta chains sequenced from one sample in a study of shared clonotypes between healthy human individuals. Profiling relied on immunoSEQ multiplex PCR, and the TCRdb table lists in-frame clones only, not all of them. The repertoire holds more than 1 million clones, 75% to 85% seen once, with approximately 0.52% in the top ten. Sequencing used memory CD4+ T cells from PBMCs. Subset meaning: CD45RA-negative fraction. The source is a man between 18 and 35 years old in good health. Some clones in this sample may be carry-over from other donors' samples.

V and J are TRBV19 and TRBJ2-7; TRBD2 matches at 12 bases. The germline V gene has CDR1 LNHDA and CDR2 SQIVND (reference sequence). There are 13 residues in the CDR3. The J segment lost 6 bases and the V segment lost 6 bases, leaving 3 bases of the junction unmatched. CDR3 amino acids: CASRRLAGAEQYF. Here the CDR3 DNA reads TGTGCCAGTAGGCGACTAGCGGGAGCCGAGCAGTACTTC. The whole variable domain, remainder taken from reference TRBV19 and TRBJ2-7, is DGGITQSPKYLFRKEGQNVTLSCEQNLNHDAMYWYRQDPGQGLRLIYYSQIVNDFQKGDIAEGYSVSREKKESFPLTVTSAQKNPTAFYLCASRRLAGAEQYFGPGTRLTVT.

The chain links TRBV5-6 to TRBJ2-1; D call uncertain. This CDR3 comprises 11 residues. Trimming removed 4 bases at V and 5 bases at J, with 4 bases between. Germline V lookup: CDR1 SGHDT, CDR2 YYEEEE. The CDR3 sequence: CASSRNNEQFF. CDR3 bases: TGTGCCAGCAGCCGTAACAATGAGCAGTTCTTC.

On this clone: In the same sample, other DNA sequences code for this CDR3. V usage is TRBV5-1 and J usage is TRBJ2-7; D is unresolved. The CDR3 is made up of 14 amino acids. Looked up from germline, CDR1 is SGHRS and CDR2 is YFSETQ. The V end lost 0 bases, the J end lost 4 bases, and 11 bases lay between the germline ends. CDR3 amino acids: CASSLVSPPYEQYF. DNA for the CDR3: TGCGCCAGCAGCTTGGTATCCCCCCCGTACGAGCAGTACTTC.

This chain connects TRBV19 to TRBJ1-5; 8 nucleotides align to TRBD1. Per the germline V gene, CDR1 is LNHDA and CDR2 is SQIVND (reference sequence). V shed 8 bases and J 8 bases; nucleotides not matched to a gene: 14. The CDR3 has 15 residues. This CDR3 reads CASLQGAHTPKPQHF. In DNA form, the CDR3 reads TGTGCCAGTCTCCAGGGGGCGCATACCCCAAAGCCCCAGCATTTT.

This clone was found many times. The chain has TRBV2 and TRBJ1-4; possibly TRBD1 for D (5 bases). Between the trimmed V and J ends, which lost 6 bases and 3 bases, there was a span of 14 bases. The CDR3 covers 15 residues. CDR1 SNHLY and CDR2 FYNNEI come from the germline V gene. For the CDR3, the DNA is TGTGCCAGCAGCCAAGGAGGGGCTGCTAATGAAAAACTGTTTTTT. Its protein product is CASSQGGAANEKLFF.

The J gene is TRBJ2-7, the V gene TRBV7-3; TRBD2 matches at 7 bases. The germline gives CDR1 SGHTA, CDR2 FQGTGA. The CDR3 consists of 15 residues. Trimming removed 2 bases from V and 2 bases from J; junction bases left unmatched: 6. The CDR3 reads CASSLRGGLTYEQYF. The CDR3 DNA is TGTGCCAGCAGCTTACGCGGGGGTCTGACCTACGAGCAGTACTTC.

The chain joins TRBV9 to TRBJ1-4; D not certain. The CDR3 has 17 amino acids. CDR1 SGDLS and CDR2 YYNGEE come from the germline V gene. Trimming took 0 bases from V and 7 from J, leaving 19 bases between them. The DNA of the CDR3 is TGTGCCAGCAGCGTAGGTGCAGGTGGTTCGTATGGTGAAAAACTGTTTTTT. This codes for CASSVGAGGSYGEKLFF.

Notes on this clone: A junction boundary mismatches the germline segment, possibly from a read error. The sample has other DNA sequences that encode this CDR3 too. The chain couples TRBV5-1 to TRBJ1-5; 8 bases are a match to TRBD1. CDR3 length: 14 amino acids. The germline CDR1 and CDR2 sequences are SGHRS and YFSETQ. The CDR3 reads CASSQGQGNQPQHF. As DNA, the CDR3 is TGCGCCAGCAGCCAAGGACAGGGCAACCAGCCCCAGCATTTT.

The rearrangement joins TRBV2 to TRBJ1-2, with TRBD1 matching 9 bases. CDR1 and CDR2 (germline): SNHLY, FYNNEI. With V trimmed by 4 bases and J by 8 bases, 8 bases remained unmatched. This CDR3 has 14 residues. CDR3 sequence: CASSGGTGSGGYTF. The CDR3 DNA follows: TGTGCCAGCAGTGGGGGGACAGGGTCAGGCGGCTACACCTTC.

This clone was picked up a small number of times. The chain uses TRBV7-3 and TRBJ1-3; TRBD1 agrees at 7 bases. The V gene end was trimmed by 10 bases and the J gene end by 4 bases; junction bases not matched to a gene: 7. This CDR3 has 13 residues. Per the germline V gene, CDR1 is SGHTA and CDR2 is FQGTGA. The CDR3 loop is CATAAGQGNTIYF. CDR3 nucleotides: TGTGCCACTGCCGCGGGACAGGGAAACACCATATATTTT.

This rearrangement joins TRBV5-1 to TRBJ2-3; no firm D call. The V gene lost 4 bases and the J gene lost 5 bases, with 11 bases spanning the gap. The germline V gene has CDR1 SGHRS and CDR2 YFSETQ. The CDR3 sequence is 13 residues long. For the CDR3, the DNA is TGCGCCAGCAGCGGCATGTCGGGAGATACGCAGTATTTT. Translating it yields CASSGMSGDTQYF.

This clone has just a few counts. The V and J genes are TRBV6-1 and TRBJ1-2, with D possibly TRBD1 on 6 matching bases. The CDR3 contains 13 residues. V lost 1 base, J lost 4 bases, and 7 bases lay in between. Germline CDR1 is MNHNS and CDR2 is SASEGT. The CDR3 spells CASSEDRAYGYTF. Written as DNA, the CDR3 is TGTGCCAGCAGTGAAGACAGGGCCTATGGCTACACCTTC.

Turning to this clone: Other DNA sequences of this sample code for an identical CDR3. J is TRBJ2-7 and V is TRBV9; 11 bases are a match to TRBD1. From germline, CDR1 is SGDLS and CDR2 YYNGEE. The CDR3 length is 14 residues. J gave up 4 bases and V 5 bases, and 5 bases lay outside the gene matches. The CDR3 nucleotides are TGTGCCAGCAGTCAAGGACAGGGGGCTTACGAGCAGTACTTC. Protein product: CASSQGQGAYEQYF.